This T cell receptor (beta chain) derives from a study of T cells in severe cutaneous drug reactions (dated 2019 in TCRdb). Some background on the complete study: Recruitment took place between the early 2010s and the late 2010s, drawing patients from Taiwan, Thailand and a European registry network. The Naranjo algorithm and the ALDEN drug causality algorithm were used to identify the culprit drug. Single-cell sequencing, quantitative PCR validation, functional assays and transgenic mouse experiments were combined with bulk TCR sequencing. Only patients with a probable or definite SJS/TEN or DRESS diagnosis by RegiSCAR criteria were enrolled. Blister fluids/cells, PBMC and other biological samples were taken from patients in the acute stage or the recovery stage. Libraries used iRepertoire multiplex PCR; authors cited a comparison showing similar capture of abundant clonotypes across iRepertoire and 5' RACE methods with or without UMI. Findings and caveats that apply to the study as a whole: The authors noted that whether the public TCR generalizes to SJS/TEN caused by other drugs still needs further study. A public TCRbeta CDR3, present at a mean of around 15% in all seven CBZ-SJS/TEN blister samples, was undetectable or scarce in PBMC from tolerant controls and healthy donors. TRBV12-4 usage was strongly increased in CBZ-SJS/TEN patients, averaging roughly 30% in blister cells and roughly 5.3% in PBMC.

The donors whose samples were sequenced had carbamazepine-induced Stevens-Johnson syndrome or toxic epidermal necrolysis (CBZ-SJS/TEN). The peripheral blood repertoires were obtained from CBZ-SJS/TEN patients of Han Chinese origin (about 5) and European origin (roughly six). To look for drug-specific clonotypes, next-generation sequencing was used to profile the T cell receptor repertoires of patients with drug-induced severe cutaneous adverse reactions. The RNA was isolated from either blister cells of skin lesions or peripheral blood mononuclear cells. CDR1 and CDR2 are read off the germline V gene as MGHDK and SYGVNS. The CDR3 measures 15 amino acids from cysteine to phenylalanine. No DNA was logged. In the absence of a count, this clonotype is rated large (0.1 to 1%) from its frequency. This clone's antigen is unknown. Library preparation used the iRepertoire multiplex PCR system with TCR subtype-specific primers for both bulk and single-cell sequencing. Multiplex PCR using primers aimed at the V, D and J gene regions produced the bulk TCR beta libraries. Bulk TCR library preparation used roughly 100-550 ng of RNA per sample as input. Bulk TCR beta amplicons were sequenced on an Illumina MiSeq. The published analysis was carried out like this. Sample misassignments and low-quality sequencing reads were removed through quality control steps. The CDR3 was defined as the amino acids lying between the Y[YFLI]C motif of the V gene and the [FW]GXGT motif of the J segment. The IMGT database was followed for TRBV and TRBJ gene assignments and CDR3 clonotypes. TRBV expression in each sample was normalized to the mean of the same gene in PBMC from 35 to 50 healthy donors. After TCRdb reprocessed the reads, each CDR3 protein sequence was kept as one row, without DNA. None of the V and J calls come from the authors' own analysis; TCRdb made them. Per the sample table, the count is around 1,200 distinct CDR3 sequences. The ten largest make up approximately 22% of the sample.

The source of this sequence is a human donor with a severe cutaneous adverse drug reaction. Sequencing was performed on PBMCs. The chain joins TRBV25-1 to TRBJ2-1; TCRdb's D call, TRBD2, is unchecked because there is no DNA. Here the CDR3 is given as CASCPGTSGFNEQFF. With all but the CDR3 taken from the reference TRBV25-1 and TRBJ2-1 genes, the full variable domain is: EADIYQTPRYLVIGTGKKITLECSQTMGHDKMYWYQQDPGMELHLIHYSYGVNSTEKGDLSSESTVSRIRTEHFPLTLESARPSHTSQYLCASCPGTSGFNEQFFGPGTRLTVL.